This T cell receptor (beta chain) came from a study of T cell repertoires in cytomegalovirus infection. V shed 3 bases and J shed 1 base, with 8 bases lying between them. Germline-derived CDR1 and CDR2 are SGHTA and FQGNSA. The CDR3 runs to 14 residues. This clonotype was counted many times. Its matching antigen is unknown. TCRdb redid the calling of the reads with MiXCR, one entry per CDR3 protein. The profile shows approximately 280,000 distinct CDR3 sequences, 22% of them singletons. The sequence was collected from a human donor in good health (CMV status not recorded). Some clones in this sample may be carry-over from other donors' samples. The chain uses TRBV7-2 and TRBJ2-3; possible D gene TRBD2, 6 bases. This specimen was cultured PBMCs, taken from culture after CMV antigen stimulation. The CDR3 sequence is CASSLDYRTDTQYF. CDR3 bases: TGTGCCAGCAGCTTGGACTACCGCACAGATACGCAGTATTTT.